This T cell receptor beta chain was documented in a study of regulatory T cells in long-lasting Graves disease. Findings and limits, study-wide: Newly diagnosed patients had higher TCR diversity than persistent Graves' patients did. When disease was persistent, TRBV28, TRBJ1-2 and TRBJ2-5 were the favored segments.

The CDR3 length is 13 residues. The ends were cut back, 10 bases at V and 4 bases at J, with 11 bases in the middle. Germline CDR1 reads MNHNS; CDR2 reads SASEGT. In the case of this clonotype: Its antigen is as yet unknown.

The time point: newly diagnosed GD, antithyroid drugs for less than 3 months. There was RNA extracted from PBMCs, and the TCR library was made from it. TCR beta libraries were built with iRepertoire HTBI primers and Arm-PCR of CDR3 regions. TCRdb ran MiXCR on the multiplex PCR reads and lists one entry per CDR3 protein. Of roughly 510,000 distinct CDR3 sequences listed, 15% to 20% were seen once; the top ten hold around 12%. The sample also formed part of further work on T cells in Graves' hyperthyroidism and ophthalmopathy. This second study says: The HTBI primer set served for first-round RT-PCR of the TCR CDR3. Prediction of ophthalmopathy progression came a median approximately 6 months pre-onset.

This clonotype originated in a man aged 18 to 30 with Graves disease. The rearrangement joins TRBV6-1 to TRBJ1-6, with unresolved D. This material consisted of peripheral blood mononuclear cells (PBMCs), taken at new diagnosis, from a patient treated with antithyroid drugs. CDR3 sequence: CATFGRYNSPLHF. CDR3 nucleotides: TGTGCCACCTTTGGACGGTATAATTCACCCCTCCACTTT.